This T cell receptor beta chain was documented in a study of blood T cells in healthy people across ages. This CDR3 region has 15 residues. In germline, CDR1 is LNHDA, CDR2 SQIVND (reference sequence). After removal of 10 bases from V and 3 bases from J, the junction contained 12 bases not matched to a gene. Through a sample-barcoded 5' primer and a J-beta primer mix, a second PCR was run for about 6 to 11 cycles. At least 2.5 million CDR3-containing paired-end reads were obtained per sample. Via MiXCR, TCRdb re-called the 5' RACE reads, giving one row per CDR3 protein. The sample carries hundreds of thousands of distinct CDR3 sequences, under 40% recorded once.

This chain joins TRBV19 and TRBJ1-5; 7 positions agree with TRBD1. Sequencing was carried out using blood. This receptor was taken from a man aged 18 to 35 in good health. The CDR3 DNA reads TGTGCCACAACAGTCGGCAGGGGGTACAATCAGCCCCAGCATTTT. It translates to CATTVGRGYNQPQHF.